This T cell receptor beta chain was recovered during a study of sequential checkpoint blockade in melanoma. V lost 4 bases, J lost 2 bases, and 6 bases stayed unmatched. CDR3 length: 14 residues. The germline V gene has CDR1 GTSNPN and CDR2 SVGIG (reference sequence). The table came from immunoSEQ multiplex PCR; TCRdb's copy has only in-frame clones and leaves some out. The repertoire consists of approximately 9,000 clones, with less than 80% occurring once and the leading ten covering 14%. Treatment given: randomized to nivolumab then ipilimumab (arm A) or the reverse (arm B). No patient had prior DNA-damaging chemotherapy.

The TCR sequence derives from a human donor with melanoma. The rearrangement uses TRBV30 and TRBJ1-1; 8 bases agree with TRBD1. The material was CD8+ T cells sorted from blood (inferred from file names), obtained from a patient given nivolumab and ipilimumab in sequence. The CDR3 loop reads CAWNWGQANTEAFF. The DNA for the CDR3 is TGTGCCTGGAACTGGGGACAGGCAAACACTGAAGCTTTCTTT.